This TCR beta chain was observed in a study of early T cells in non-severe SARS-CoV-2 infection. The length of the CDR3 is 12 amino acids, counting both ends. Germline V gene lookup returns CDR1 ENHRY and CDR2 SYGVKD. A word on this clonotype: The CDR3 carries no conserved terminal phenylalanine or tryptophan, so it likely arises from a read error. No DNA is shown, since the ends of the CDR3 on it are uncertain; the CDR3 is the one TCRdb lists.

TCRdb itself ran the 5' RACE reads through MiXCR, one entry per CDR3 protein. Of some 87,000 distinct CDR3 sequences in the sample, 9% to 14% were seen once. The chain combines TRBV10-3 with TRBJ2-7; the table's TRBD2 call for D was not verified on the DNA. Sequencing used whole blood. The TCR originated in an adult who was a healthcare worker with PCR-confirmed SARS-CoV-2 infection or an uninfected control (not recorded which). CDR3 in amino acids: CAISELRELVLL.